This passage covers 20 T cell receptor beta chains from one sample sequenced in a study of blood T cell repertoires in COVID-19. Generated by immunoSEQ multiplex PCR, the TCRdb table keeps only in-frame clones and is missing some. Among roughly 180,000 clones listed, around 83% were seen once. Source material: peripheral blood. Receptor source: a man aged 18 to 29 with acute or convalescent COVID-19.

V and J are TRBV30 and TRBJ1-1, with D uncertain. Germline values: CDR1 GTSNPN, CDR2 SVGIG (reference sequence). Trimming took off 3 bases at V and 5 bases at J, with 13 bases between the two ends. This CDR3 contains 13 residues. The CDR3 DNA is TGTGCCTGGAGGAGGGTAGGAGGGACTGAAGCTTTCTTT. Its translation is CAWRRVGGTEAFF.

V is TRBV6-6 and J is TRBJ1-5, with TRBD1 matching 8 bases. Germline CDR1 is MNHNY and CDR2 is SVGAGI (reference sequence). This CDR3 contains 15 residues. Trimming removed 6 bases from V and 1 base from J; junction bases left unmatched: 5. CDR3 nucleotide sequence: TGTGCCAGCAGCCCGGACAGGGTAAGCAATCAGCCCCAGCATTTT. It encodes CASSPDRVSNQPQHF.

The rearrangement links TRBV11-1 to TRBJ2-1, with 11 positions matching TRBD2. The CDR3 is made up of 16 amino acids. Germline CDR1 is SGHAT and CDR2 is FQDESV (reference sequence). V lost 3 bases, J lost 2 bases, and 3 bases stayed unmatched. CDR3 sequence (DNA): TGTGCCAGCAGCTTGATAGCGGGGGGGGCCTACAATGAGCAGTTCTTC. Protein sequence: CASSLIAGGAYNEQFF.

The V call is TRBV5-4, the J call TRBJ1-4, with D possibly being TRBD1 (6 bases). The V end lost 0 bases, the J end lost 3 bases, and 12 bases lay between the germline ends. Germline CDR1 SGHNT, CDR2 YYREEE (reference sequence). The length of the CDR3 is 16 residues. CDR3 coding DNA: TGTGCCAGCAGCTTGGGGGGGCGTGTCCCTAATGAAAAACTGTTTTTT. Its protein is CASSLGGRVPNEKLFF.

The chain links TRBV12-3 or TRBV12-4 to TRBJ2-4, with D hard to call. This CDR3 is 11 amino acids long. The V end was cut by 6 bases, the J end by 6 bases, with 6 bases between. In DNA, the CDR3 is TGTGCCAGCAGCTCTACAAACATTCAGTACTTC. This codes for CASSSTNIQYF.

The V and J genes are TRBV7-8 and TRBJ2-3, with 9 bases identical to TRBD2. The CDR3 contains 16 residues. Germline CDR1 is SGHVS and CDR2 is FQNEAQ. V was pared by 0 bases and J by 4 bases, with 5 bases of the junction left unmatched. This chain's CDR3 is CASSLAGLAISDTQYF. The CDR3 nucleotides are TGTGCCAGCAGCTTAGCGGGACTAGCAATTTCAGATACGCAGTATTTT.

The table lists this clone with a count of one. V and J are TRBV28 and TRBJ2-3, with TRBD2 identical over 8 bases. In germline, CDR1 is MDHEN, CDR2 SYDVKM. The V segment lost 2 bases and the J segment 8 bases; nucleotides outside the gene matches: 9. CDR3 length: 15 amino acids. The CDR3 DNA reads as TGTGCCAGCAGTTTAGCGGGGGGCCCAAGTGGTACGCAGTATTTT. Encoded protein: CASSLAGGPSGTQYF. The full variable domain, completed using reference TRBV28 and TRBJ2-3, is DVKVTQSSRYLVKRTGEKVFLECVQDMDHENMFWYRQDPGLGLRLIYFSYDVKMKEKGDIPEGYSVSREKKERFSLILESASTNQTSMYLCASSLAGGPSGTQYFGPGTRLTVL.

This sequence joins TRBV19 and TRBJ1-2; TRBD1 aligns across 7 bases. The V segment lost 4 bases and the J segment 8 bases; nucleotides outside the gene matches: 7. The germline gives CDR1 LNHDA, CDR2 SQIVND (reference sequence). The CDR3 is 13 residues long. This chain's CDR3 is CASSTGDRGGYTF. The CDR3 bases are TGTGCCAGTAGTACCGGGGACAGAGGAGGCTACACCTTC.

This chain links TRBV3-1 (or the pseudogene TRBV3-2) with TRBJ1-5; tentative D call: TRBD1 (5 bases). CDR3 length: 16 residues. The V end lost 5 bases, the J end lost 6 bases, and 20 bases lay between the germline ends. The germline V gene has CDR1 LGHDT and CDR2 YNNKEL (reference sequence). This chain's CDR3 is CASSYSALDKTQPQHF. The CDR3, as DNA: TGTGCCAGCAGCTACTCGGCATTGGACAAAACTCAGCCCCAGCATTTT.

The CDR3 region has the DNA TGCGCCAGCAGCTCAGCGCCCCGCTCCTACAATGAGCAGTTCTTC. Its protein is CASSSAPRSYNEQFF. The rearrangement uses TRBV5-1 and TRBJ2-1; D not resolved. Germline V lookup: CDR1 SGHRS, CDR2 YFSETQ. CDR3 size: 15 residues. Trimming took off 3 bases at V and 0 bases at J, with 10 bases between the two ends.

V usage is TRBV18 and J usage is TRBJ1-5; tentatively, D is TRBD1 (6 bases). CDR3 length: 15 residues. CDR1 KGHSH and CDR2 LQKENI come from the germline V gene. Trimming removed 3 bases at V and 4 bases at J, with 13 bases between. CDR3 region: CASSPSGTNNQPQHF. CDR3 nucleotide sequence: TGTGCCAGCTCACCGTCCGGGACAAATAATCAGCCCCAGCATTTT.

This chain joins TRBV5-6 and TRBJ2-7, with D possibly matching TRBD1 (5 bases). This CDR3 has 17 residues. V gave up 0 bases and J gave up 2 bases, with 18 bases separating them. CDR1 SGHDT and CDR2 YYEEEE come from the germline V gene. In DNA, the CDR3 is TGTGCCAGCAGCTTGGGGGGCGAATTACAGATCGCCTACGAGCAGTACGTC. It codes for CASSLGGELQIAYEQYV.

As DNA, the CDR3 is TGTGCCTGGAGCGGGAATAGCAATCAGCCCCAGCATTTT. This translates into CAWSGNSNQPQHF. The V call is TRBV30, the J call TRBJ1-5; D is undetermined. V shed 3 bases and J shed 0 bases, with 6 bases lying between them. This CDR3 contains 13 residues. CDR1 is GTSNPN, CDR2 SVGIG, per germline (reference sequence). Supplemented by reference TRBV30 and TRBJ1-5, the full variable domain reads SQTIHQWPATLVQPVGSPLSLECTVEGTSNPNLYWYRQAAGRGLQLLFYSVGIGQISSEVPQNLSASRPQDRQFILSSKKLLLSDSGFYLCAWSGNSNQPQHFGDGTRLSIL.

V and J are TRBV4-1 and TRBJ1-5; the match to TRBD1 covers 8 bases. With 1 base clipped from V and 2 bases from J, the junction kept 10 bases outside the gene matches. This CDR3 region has 18 residues. CDR1 is MGHRA and CDR2 is YSYEKL in the germline V gene. In nucleotides, the CDR3 is TGCGCCAGCAGCCAAGTTGGGCCTGGACAGGGACGCAATCAGCCCCAGCATTTT. It translates to CASSQVGPGQGRNQPQHF.

The chain recombines TRBV5-1 with TRBJ1-1; D might be TRBD1 (5 bases). The CDR3 is 14 residues long. Looked up from germline, CDR1 is SGHRS and CDR2 is YFSETQ. Trimming removed 3 bases from V and 1 base from J, with 10 bases in between. The CDR3 spells CASSSFQGNTEAFF. In DNA, the CDR3 is TGCGCCAGCAGCTCGTTCCAGGGGAACACTGAAGCTTTCTTT.

The DNA of the CDR3 is TGTGCCAGTAGTTACGGGACAGGGAATCAGCCCCAGCATTTT. Its protein product is CASSYGTGNQPQHF. The chain recombines TRBV19 with TRBJ1-5; 9 bases align to TRBD1. Trimming cost V 5 bases and J 4 bases; bases outside gene matches: 3. The CDR3 has 14 residues. Germline values: CDR1 LNHDA, CDR2 SQIVND (reference sequence).

About this clone itself: An end of the junction does not agree with germline; a read error may underlie this. The chain combines TRBV15 with TRBJ1-1, with 8 positions matching TRBD1. CDR1 LNHNV and CDR2 YYDKDF come from the germline V gene (reference sequence). This CDR3 contains 13 residues. CDR3 bases: TGTGCCACCAGCGGAGACAGGGGTAGAGTAGCTTTCTTT. This codes for CATSGDRGRVAFF.

Only one count was recorded for this clone. The chain is built from TRBV12-3 or TRBV12-4 and TRBJ2-3; D is perhaps TRBD2 (6 bases). V gave up 9 bases and J gave up 5 bases, with 15 bases separating them. The CDR3 sequence is 13 residues long. CDR3 nucleotide sequence: TGTGCCAGTCGACTTGGGGGGAAAGATACGCAGTATTTT. It yields the protein CASRLGGKDTQYF.

The chain has TRBV3-1 (or the pseudogene TRBV3-2) and TRBJ1-2, with TRBD1 matching 11 bases. Trimming cost V 2 bases and J 4 bases; bases outside gene matches: 3. The V gene's germline CDR1 is LGHDT and CDR2 YNNKEL (reference sequence). The CDR3 has 15 residues. The CDR3 region has the DNA TGTGCCAGCAGCCAAACCGGGACAGGGGGCTATGGCTACACCTTC. It is translated as CASSQTGTGGYGYTF.

The genes are TRBV6-5 and TRBJ1-1; 7 positions match TRBD1. The CDR3 loop spans 14 amino acids. V dropped 2 bases and J dropped 5; count of bases not matched to a gene: 5. CDR1 is MNHEY, CDR2 SVGAGI, per germline. The CDR3 here is CASSYDRVRTEAFF. The CDR3 DNA reads as TGTGCCAGCAGTTACGACAGGGTTAGAACTGAAGCTTTCTTT.